This entry describes one TCR beta chain. The data were obtained in a study of T cells after somatic rescue of genetic block. The ends were cut back, 4 bases at V and 3 bases at J, with 14 bases in the middle. CDR1 and CDR2 from the germline V gene are SEHNR and FQNEAQ (reference sequence). The CDR3 contains 15 residues. Assay used: immunoSEQ multiplex PCR; TCRdb lists only in-frame clones, some missing. The table lists roughly 70,000 clones, just over 90% of them singletons. This TCR derives from a man in his forties or fifties. Material for sequencing was peripheral blood mononuclear cells (PBMCs). V and J are TRBV7-9 and TRBJ2-3; a weak D match, TRBD1 (6 bases). The DNA of the CDR3 is TGTGCCAGCAGCTATAGACAGGTACCAACAGATACGCAGTATTTT. Translating gives CASSYRQVPTDTQYF.